The 26 T cell receptor beta chains given below trace back to one sample, sequenced in a study of blood T cell repertoires in COVID-19. Assay used: immunoSEQ multiplex PCR; TCRdb lists only in-frame clones, some missing. The data show 160,000 or so clones, with 75% to 85% seen just once and roughly 11% held by the top ten. The material sequenced was peripheral blood. The origin of the receptors is a human donor in a cohort sampled during active COVID-19.

This clone was seen a few times. The CDR3 DNA is TGTGCCAGCAGCCTCCGGGGGGGATACAATCAGCCCCAGCATTTT. This encodes CASSLRGGYNQPQHF. The V call is TRBV6-5, the J call TRBJ1-5; D is perhaps TRBD1 (5 bases). CDR1 MNHEY and CDR2 SVGAGI come from the germline V gene. V was shortened by 6 bases and J by 3 bases, with 15 bases between the two germline ends. The CDR3 extends over 15 amino acids.

A few counts support this clone. V gene TRBV7-9 combines with J gene TRBJ2-1, with 8 bases aligning to TRBD1. The germline V gene encodes CDR1 SEHNR and CDR2 FQNEAQ (reference sequence). The CDR3 has 15 residues. Trimming took 3 bases from V and 6 from J; bases not matched to a gene: 7. The CDR3 protein is CASSFWDRLVNEQFF. In DNA form, the CDR3 reads TGTGCCAGCAGCTTCTGGGACAGGCTCGTCAATGAGCAGTTCTTC.

Here the CDR3 DNA reads TGTGCCAGCAGCCCCCGACTTCCGGGAGAAGCTTTCTTT. Translating it yields CASSPRLPGEAFF. The chain couples TRBV12-3 or TRBV12-4 to TRBJ1-1; D is unresolved. Trimming took 6 bases from V and 8 from J, leaving 16 bases between them. The CDR3 is made up of 13 amino acids.

This chain connects TRBV18 to TRBJ2-3; possibly TRBD1 for D (6 bases). The germline V and J ends were trimmed by 4 bases and 5 bases, with 10 bases remaining between them. The CDR3 has 13 residues. Germline assignment: CDR1 KGHSH and CDR2 LQKENI. The CDR3 loop reads CASSLGTRDTQYF. In DNA form, the CDR3 reads TGTGCCAGCTCACTAGGGACAAGAGATACGCAGTATTTT.

This clone was seen just once. The J gene is TRBJ2-3, the V gene TRBV30, with D possibly matching TRBD2 (7 bases). The length of the CDR3 is 13 residues. CDR1 and CDR2 from the germline V gene are GTSNPN and SVGIG (reference sequence). The CDR3 region is CGAGGPLPNTQYF. CDR3 in DNA: TGTGGGGCCGGGGGGCCCCTTCCGAATACGCAGTATTTT.

This clone was seen a few times. The CDR3 region has the DNA TGTGCCACCAGTGACCAGGGATGGCAGTTCTTC. This gives the protein CATSDQGWQFF. The chain uses TRBV24-1 and TRBJ2-1, with a tentative D call TRBD1 (5 bases). V was trimmed by 4 bases and J by 12 bases, leaving 9 bases between them. The CDR3 totals 11 residues. CDR1 is KGHDR, CDR2 SFDVKD, per germline.

The CDR3 nucleotides are TGTGCCAGCAACCCCAGAACGCCCTCCGAGCAGTACTTC. Residues: CASNPRTPSEQYF. The rearrangement uses TRBV2 and TRBJ2-7; D is unclear. Germline lookup yields CDR1 SNHLY and CDR2 FYNNEI. This CDR3 region has 13 residues. V lost 7 bases and J lost 6, with 16 bases in between.

The V gene is TRBV7-2, the J gene TRBJ2-7; 12 bases agree with TRBD2. V lost 5 bases, J lost 1 base, and 9 bases stayed unmatched. CDR1 SGHTA and CDR2 FQGNSA come from the germline V gene. The length of the CDR3 is 17 residues. CDR3 loop: CASSTRLAGVGSYEQYF. CDR3 nucleotides: TGTGCCAGCAGCACCCGACTAGCGGGAGTAGGTTCCTACGAGCAGTACTTC.

The genes are TRBV7-8 and TRBJ2-3; D not resolved. Trimming removed 4 bases at V and 2 bases at J, with 10 bases between. The germline CDR1 and CDR2 sequences are SGHVS and FQNEAQ. The CDR3 contains 14 residues. CDR3 DNA sequence: TGTGCCAGCAGCTCCCGCTTACTCACAGATACGCAGTATTTT. Translating it yields CASSSRLLTDTQYF.

V is TRBV4-1 and J is TRBJ1-1, with 7 bases lining up with TRBD1. The CDR3 runs to 15 residues. With V trimmed by 0 bases and J by 4 bases, 5 bases remained unmatched. Germline-derived CDR1 and CDR2 are MGHRA and YSYEKL. The DNA for the CDR3 is TGCGCCAGCAGCCAAGAGGGGCAGGGGGGCACTGAAGCTTTCTTT. It is translated as CASSQEGQGGTEAFF.

This clone was seen a single time. The chain carries TRBV6-2 or TRBV6-3 and TRBJ1-5; 7 nucleotides align to TRBD1. The germline gives CDR1 MNHEY, CDR2 SVGEGT. This CDR3 region has 15 residues. V shed 5 bases, J shed 1 base, and the junction held 5 bases outside the gene matches. The CDR3 DNA sequence: TGTGCCAGCAGTACAGACAGGGCAAGCAATCAGCCCCAGCATTTT. Residues: CASSTDRASNQPQHF.

The chain carries TRBV2 and TRBJ2-1; 10 nucleotides match TRBD2. CDR3 length: 16 residues. Germline V lookup: CDR1 SNHLY, CDR2 FYNNEI. The V and J ends lost 6 bases and 6 bases, in that order; junction bases with no gene match: 11. The CDR3 spells CASRGVTSGNINEQFF. The DNA for the CDR3 is TGTGCCAGCAGGGGGGTAACTAGCGGGAATATCAATGAGCAGTTCTTC.

The V call is TRBV27, the J call TRBJ2-7; the D gene is possibly TRBD2 (5 bases). The V gene's germline CDR1 is MNHEY and CDR2 SMNVEV (reference sequence). CDR3 size: 14 residues. Trimming took 6 bases from V and 1 from J, leaving 13 bases between them. CDR3 in DNA: TGTGCCAGCAGGGGCGGAGGAGGATCCTACGAGCAGTACTTC. Translating gives CASRGGGGSYEQYF.

CDR3 protein: CASSVEAGGLTDTQYF. The CDR3 DNA sequence: TGTGCCAGCAGCGTAGAGGCGGGGGGGCTCACAGATACGCAGTATTTT. V gene TRBV9 combines with J gene TRBJ2-3; 9 bases match TRBD2. The germline gives CDR1 SGDLS, CDR2 YYNGEE. CDR3 length: 16 residues. V lost 0 bases to trimming and J lost 2 bases; unmatched junction nucleotides: 4.

This rearrangement joins TRBV27 to TRBJ1-5; D possibly corresponds to TRBD1 (5 bases). The CDR3 is 13 amino acids. CDR1 is MNHEY and CDR2 is SMNVEV in the germline V gene (reference sequence). Trimming left V 7 bases short and J 4 bases short, with 11 bases between. The CDR3 loop is CASIIQVNQPQHF. The CDR3 DNA is TGTGCCAGCATCATACAGGTTAATCAGCCCCAGCATTTT.

The V call is TRBV4-3, the J call TRBJ2-7; tentatively, D is TRBD2 (6 bases). V lost 4 bases and J 0 bases, leaving 16 bases between the germline ends. The CDR3 has 16 amino acids. CDR1 is LGHNA, CDR2 YSLEER, per germline. The CDR3 loop reads CASSREPAGSSYEQYF. In nucleotides, the CDR3 is TGCGCCAGCAGCCGCGAACCCGCGGGGAGCTCCTACGAGCAGTACTTC.

The CDR3 DNA follows: TGCGCCAGCACGCGCGGGGGGCCGGCGAGCTTATACTCCTACAATGAGCAGTTCTTC. It codes for CASTRGGPASLYSYNEQFF. The chain employs TRBV10-1 and TRBJ2-1; TRBD2 matches at 8 bases. Germline CDR1 is WNHNN and CDR2 is SYGVQD (reference sequence). V gave up 7 bases and J gave up 0 bases; unmatched junction bases: 17. CDR3 length: 19 amino acids.

The chain employs TRBV5-1 and TRBJ2-3; TRBD2 is a possible D gene (6 bases). CDR1 is SGHRS, CDR2 YFSETQ, per germline. V was pared by 4 bases and J by 6 bases, with 15 bases between. There are 14 residues in the CDR3. CDR3 sequence: CASSPRLVRDTQYF. DNA of the CDR3: TGCGCCAGCAGCCCCCGACTAGTTCGCGATACGCAGTATTTT.

The chain joins TRBV11-2 to TRBJ2-7, with TRBD2 matching 14 bases. Germline V gene data show CDR1 as SGHAT and CDR2 as FQNNGV. After removal of 0 bases from V and 10 bases from J, the junction contained 2 bases not matched to a gene. CDR3 length: 14 residues. DNA for the CDR3: TGTGCCAGCAGCTTAGAGGGACTAGCGGGAGATCAGTACTTC. Translated: CASSLEGLAGDQYF.

The chain joins TRBV6-5 to TRBJ2-2; the D gene is possibly TRBD2 (5 bases). The V and J ends lost 2 bases and 0 bases respectively, with 7 bases between them. Germline V gives CDR1 MNHEY, CDR2 SVGAGI. This CDR3 has 15 residues. Written as DNA, the CDR3 is TGTGCCAGCAGTTACCGGGGATCGAACACCGGGGAGCTGTTTTTT. Its protein product is CASSYRGSNTGELFF.

The V and J genes are TRBV5-6 and TRBJ2-7, with D possibly TRBD1 on 6 matching bases. From germline, CDR1 is SGHDT and CDR2 YYEEEE. V lost 4 bases and J lost 4, with 12 bases in between. The CDR3 covers 13 residues. The CDR3 sequence is CASSTQGTYEQYF. CDR3 nucleotide sequence: TGTGCCAGCAGCACACAGGGTACTTACGAGCAGTACTTC.

This rearrangement joins TRBV4-1 to TRBJ2-2; D unclear. V lost 1 base and J 3 bases, leaving 6 bases between the germline ends. The CDR3 is 14 amino acids. Germline V gives CDR1 MGHRA, CDR2 YSYEKL. CDR3 residues: CASSQAWHTGELFF. For the CDR3, the DNA is TGCGCCAGCAGCCAAGCCTGGCACACCGGGGAGCTGTTTTTT.

This clone has at least ten counts. The gene calls are TRBV18 and TRBJ1-4; 11 bases agree with TRBD1. Germline CDR1 KGHSH, CDR2 LQKENI. CDR3 length: 16 amino acids. Trimming took 6 bases from V and 4 from J; bases not matched to a gene: 7. This chain's CDR3 is CASSVGQGVDNEKLFF. In nucleotides, the CDR3 is TGTGCCAGCTCCGTGGGACAGGGGGTCGATAATGAAAAACTGTTTTTT. Based on the CDR3 plus reference TRBV18 and TRBJ1-4, the full variable domain is NAGVMQNPRHLVRRRGQEARLRCSPMKGHSHVYWYRQLPEEGLKFMVYLQKENIIDESGMPKERFSAEFPKEGPSILRIQQVVRGDSAAYFCASSVGQGVDNEKLFFGSGTQLSVL.

This clone was counted a few times. Other DNA sequences in this specimen translate into the identical CDR3. CDR3 DNA sequence: TGTGCCAGCAGCTTCGTGGGACAGGGTGCCTACGAGCAGTACTTC. Protein product: CASSFVGQGAYEQYF. The chain couples TRBV7-2 to TRBJ2-7, with 9 bases that match TRBD1. J lost 2 bases, V lost 3 bases, and 5 bases had no gene match. The CDR3 has 15 residues. Germline-derived CDR1 and CDR2 are SGHTA and FQGNSA.

The CDR3 here is CASSADRSSSGNTIYF. For the CDR3, the DNA is TGTGCCAGCAGCGCTGACAGGTCGAGCTCTGGAAACACCATATATTTT. The chain carries TRBV7-3 and TRBJ1-3, with D perhaps TRBD1 (6 bases). V lost 5 bases to trimming and J lost 0 bases, with 14 bases between them. The CDR3 runs 16 residues. Germline V gene data show CDR1 as SGHTA and CDR2 as FQGTGA.

The J gene is TRBJ2-5, the V gene TRBV7-2; no clear D gene. CDR1 and CDR2 (germline): SGHTA, FQGNSA. The CDR3 sequence is 14 residues long. Trimming removed 2 bases at V and 5 bases at J, with 12 bases between. The CDR3 protein is CASSLTATGETQYF. In DNA form, the CDR3 reads TGTGCCAGCAGCTTAACGGCTACCGGGGAGACCCAGTACTTC.